This TCR beta chain derives from a study of control samples from healthy donors and cancer patients (dated by TCRdb to 2018 to 2020). The method was the immunoSEQ multiplex PCR assay. Sourced from immuneACCESS, this table was stored by TCRdb with only in-frame sequences that have V and J called. A share of the clones is absent; for the studies checked, an unresolved V gene accounts for under half, and the remainder has no known explanation. In this sample the table shows over 15,000 clones, 70% to 90% of which occur a single time. The ten largest clones capture around 10% of the sample. A word on this clone: Its recognized antigen is unknown. Nothing much larger sits one base from this clone, and base qualities are not available.

Based on the germline V gene, the CDR1 and CDR2 sequences are SGHNT and YENEEA. The CDR3 covers 17 residues, taking in both the cysteine and the phenylalanine. CDR3 DNA is the only sequence kept; it has 51 bases, read in frame from the first base. Cut back by 3 bases and 5 bases, the V and J ends lie 19 bases apart. The rearranged chain carries TRBV11-3 and TRBJ1-4, with no D gene named confidently. Sequencing input: PBMCs. This clonotype was obtained from a woman in her 70s with colorectal cancer. The CDR3 is CASSLIPADWGNEKLFF. Here is the DNA: TGTGCCAGCAGCTTGATCCCGGCGGACTGGGGAAATGAAAAACTGTTTTTT.